These T cell receptor beta chains were read from a single sample in a study of T-cell reconstitution after alpha-beta-depleted transplantation in children. TCRdb re-called the PCR reads with MiXCR, one entry per CDR3 protein. The sample includes under 300,000 distinct CDR3 sequences, about 9.9% of them seen just once. The sequenced sample was peripheral blood, obtained 180 days after TCRalphabeta/CD19-depleted stem cell transplant. All receptors derive from a male patient between 2 and 9 years old who had a stem cell transplant for chronic granulomatous disease, so the T cells may come from the graft donor. Both conserved end residues are part of each CDR3. A D gene is named only where the DNA matches it firmly. Rows may omit the clone size; those that give it use once, few, many or a size class.

D gene	J gene	V gene	clone size	CDR3 protein	CDR3 DNA
TRBD2	TRBJ2-7	TRBV28	many	CASSTLTSGNSYEQYF	TGTGCCAGCAGTACCTTGACTAGCGGAAACTCCTACGAGCAGTACTTC
.	TRBJ1-1	TRBV28	few	CASTRAAGLNTEAFF	TGTGCCAGCACCCGCGCGGCAGGGTTGAACACTGAAGCTTTCTTT
.	TRBJ2-2	TRBV9	few	CASSETTGELFF	TGTGCCAGCAGCGAGACAACCGGGGAGCTGTTTTTT
TRBD1	TRBJ2-1	TRBV27	many	CASSLRRQGYNEQFF	TGTGCCAGCAGTCTCCGACGACAGGGCTACAATGAGCAGTTCTTC
.	TRBJ2-7	TRBV12-3/TRBV12-4	many	CASSLDSVMGKQYF	TGTGCCAGCAGTTTGGATTCGGTCATGGGTAAGCAGTACTTC
.	TRBJ2-3	TRBV6-1	many	CASSVEPRHTDTQYF	TGTGCCAGCAGTGTCGAGCCGAGGCACACAGATACGCAGTATTTT
.	TRBJ1-5	TRBV7-2	many	CASSPRGLDQPQHF	TGTGCCAGCAGCCCTAGGGGACTCGATCAGCCCCAGCATTTT
TRBD2	TRBJ2-2	TRBV5-1	many	CASSFPRRLAGDGELFF	TGCGCCAGCAGCTTCCCCCGGCGACTAGCGGGAGATGGGGAGCTGTTTTTT
.	TRBJ1-2	TRBV19	many	CASSIVFGGFYGYTF	TGTGCCAGTAGTATAGTTTTTGGCGGATTCTATGGCTACACCTTC
TRBD1	TRBJ2-1	TRBV6-1	many	CASRMTGADEQFF	TGTGCCAGCAGGATGACAGGGGCCGATGAGCAGTTCTTC
.	TRBJ1-3	TRBV20-1	many	CSASQGNTIYF	TGCAGTGCTTCTCAGGGAAACACCATATATTTT
.	TRBJ2-3	TRBV10-3	many	CAISEERRGTDTQYF	TGTGCCATCAGTGAGGAGCGAAGGGGGACAGATACGCAGTATTTT
.	TRBJ2-7	TRBV29-1	many	CSVEGGGYEQYF	TGCAGCGTTGAAGGGGGAGGCTACGAGCAGTACTTC
.	TRBJ2-7	TRBV15	many	CASSTGGTHSYEQYF	TGTGCCTCATCAACCGGCGGGACCCACTCCTACGAGCAGTACTTC
.	TRBJ2-3	TRBV5-1	many	CASSLARRSTDTQYF	TGCGCCAGCAGCTTGGCCAGGCGGAGCACAGATACGCAGTATTTT
.	TRBJ1-2	TRBV20-1	many	CSAGGINYGYTF	TGCAGTGCTGGGGGTATTAACTATGGCTACACCTTC
.	TRBJ2-2	TRBV5-8	.	CARGPGGRVGELFF	TGTGCCAGGGGCCCGGGGGGCCGGGTCGGGGAGCTGTTTTTT
.	TRBJ2-7	TRBV18	.	CASSPVFSYEQYF	TGTGCCAGCTCACCAGTCTTCTCCTACGAGCAGTACTTC
TRBD2	TRBJ2-2	TRBV29-1	many	CSVSAPGGRIDGELFF	TGCAGCGTCTCGGCGCCTGGCGGGAGGATCGACGGGGAGCTGTTTTTT
TRBD1	TRBJ1-6	TRBV5-4	.	CASSRQDRGSPLHF	TGTGCCAGCAGCCGGCAGGACAGGGGATCACCCCTCCACTTT
.	TRBJ2-1	TRBV5-6	few	CASRRGTVYNEQFF	TGTGCCAGCAGACGCGGGACCGTATACAATGAGCAGTTCTTC
TRBD1	TRBJ2-3	TRBV4-3	.	CASSRTIRGLTDMQYF	TGCGCCAGCAGCCGAACAATCAGGGGGCTCACAGATATGCAGTATTTT
.	TRBJ2-7	TRBV6-4	.	CASSPRLGNRVPNKPGDEQYF	TGTGCCAGCAGCCCCAGGCTGGGTAACAGGGTTCCAAACAAGCCTGGGGACGAGCAGTACTTC
.	TRBJ2-3	TRBV5-7	many	CAYGADTQYF	TGTGCTTATGGGGCAGATACGCAGTATTTT
TRBD1	TRBJ1-1	TRBV7-2	once	CASSLGGTGRKQDEAFF	TGTGCCAGCAGCTTAGGGGGGACAGGGAGGAAGCAGGATGAAGCTTTCTTT
TRBD1	TRBJ1-6	TRBV10-3	.	CAIRPDRGKNSPLHF	TGTGCCATCAGACCTGACAGGGGGAAGAATTCACCCCTCCACTTT
.	TRBJ2-7	TRBV5-6	many	CASSLPGYDEQYF	TGTGCCAGCAGCTTGCCAGGGTACGACGAGCAGTACTTC
TRBD2	TRBJ2-7	TRBV20-1	many	CSARRQGGREEQYF	TGCAGTGCTAGGCGGCAGGGAGGGAGGGAAGAGCAGTACTTC
.	TRBJ2-1	TRBV12-3/TRBV12-4	many	CASSLTTDNEQFF	TGTGCCAGCAGTTTGACGACGGACAATGAGCAGTTCTTC
TRBD2	TRBJ2-5	TRBV3-1	many	CASIPRGLAGATQETQYF	TGTGCCAGCATCCCCCGCGGACTAGCGGGAGCCACCCAAGAGACCCAGTACTTC
.	TRBJ2-7	TRBV12-3/TRBV12-4	many	CASSFQTGYEQYF	TGTGCCAGCAGTTTCCAGACAGGCTACGAGCAGTACTTC
.	TRBJ1-1	TRBV6-2/TRBV6-3	many	CASSYFRDTEAFF	TGTGCCAGCAGTTACTTCAGGGACACTGAAGCTTTCTTT
TRBD2	TRBJ2-3	TRBV14	.	CASSIKLVASGEDTQYF	TGTGCCAGCAGCATCAAGCTTGTAGCTAGCGGAGAAGATACGCAGTATTTT
.	TRBJ1-2	TRBV7-8	many	CASSLTPDSSNYGYTF	TGTGCCAGCAGCCTTACCCCGGACAGCTCTAACTATGGCTACACCTTC
.	TRBJ2-7	TRBV7-9	many	CASSFGQGYEQYF	TGTGCCAGCAGCTTCGGCCAGGGCTACGAGCAGTACTTC
.	TRBJ1-1	TRBV5-6	many	CASTPGLSTPMNTEAFF	TGTGCCAGCACCCCTGGATTATCCACGCCTATGAACACTGAAGCTTTCTTT
.	TRBJ2-7	TRBV28	many	CASSLGRMGSYEQYF	TGTGCCAGCAGTTTGGGCAGGATGGGCTCCTACGAGCAGTACTTC
.	TRBJ2-5	TRBV20-1	many	CSARVTTGGETQYF	TGCAGTGCTAGAGTTACTACAGGAGGAGAGACCCAGTACTTC
.	TRBJ2-7	TRBV7-9	many	CASSLGGKGTYEQYF	TGTGCCAGCAGCTTAGGGGGGAAAGGAACCTACGAGCAGTACTTC
.	TRBJ2-3	TRBV28	many	CASSVTGGGTDTQYF	TGTGCCAGCAGCGTAACCGGGGGTGGGACAGATACGCAGTATTTT
TRBD2	TRBJ2-2	TRBV3-1	many	CASSHWTSGPSGELFF	TGTGCCAGCAGCCACTGGACTAGCGGGCCGTCGGGGGAGCTGTTTTTT
.	TRBJ2-2	TRBV5-1	many	CASSLEPTGELFF	TGCGCCAGCAGCTTGGAGCCCACCGGGGAGCTGTTTTTT
.	TRBJ2-7	TRBV11-1	many	CASSQGPEYEQYF	TGTGCCAGCAGCCAGGGCCCCGAATACGAGCAGTACTTC
TRBD2	TRBJ2-7	TRBV7-9	many	CASREASGGYEQYF	TGTGCCAGCAGAGAGGCTAGCGGGGGCTACGAGCAGTACTTC
TRBD1	TRBJ2-7	TRBV28	many	CASSLPGTGSYEQYF	TGTGCCAGCAGTCTTCCCGGGACAGGGTCCTACGAGCAGTACTTC
.	TRBJ2-5	TRBV29-1	many	CSVGQGSSGTQYF	TGCAGCGTTGGGCAGGGCTCCTCCGGGACCCAGTACTTC
.	TRBJ1-1	TRBV25-1	many	CASSGVGGTEAFF	TGTGCCAGCAGCGGGGTAGGTGGGACTGAAGCTTTCTTT
.	TRBJ1-2	TRBV12-3/TRBV12-4	many	CASSPVQSRGYTF	TGTGCCAGCAGTCCCGTCCAATCTCGTGGCTACACCTTC
.	TRBJ2-7	TRBV10-3	many	CAISVDLPSEQYF	TGTGCCATCAGTGTAGACTTGCCCTCGGAGCAGTACTTC
.	TRBJ1-1	TRBV7-3	many	CASSLRGIGTEAFF	TGTGCCAGCAGCTTAAGGGGGATAGGAACTGAAGCTTTCTTT
.	TRBJ2-5	TRBV4-3	many	CASSQGGGETQYF	TGCGCCAGCAGCCAAGGAGGGGGTGAGACCCAGTACTTC
TRBD2	TRBJ2-7	TRBV7-2	many	CASGTGGPYEQYF	TGTGCCAGCGGAACGGGAGGGCCATACGAGCAGTACTTC
.	TRBJ2-7	TRBV29-1	many	CSVALVGSGQYF	TGCAGCGTTGCCTTGGTCGGGAGCGGGCAGTACTTC
TRBD1	TRBJ2-5	TRBV29-1	many	CSVERRGLATQYF	TGCAGCGTTGAGCGCAGGGGGCTGGCGACCCAGTACTTC
.	TRBJ1-2	TRBV20-1	many	CSARLLPPGRFYGYTF	TGCAGTGCTAGGCTTTTGCCCCCCGGCAGATTCTATGGCTACACCTTC
.	TRBJ2-7	TRBV7-2	many	CASSLGRPYEQYF	TGTGCCAGCAGCCTCGGACGGCCCTACGAGCAGTACTTC
TRBD1	TRBJ1-6	TRBV30	.	CACTLDRVSLGSPLHF	TGTGCCTGTACCCTTGACAGGGTCTCGTTAGGTTCACCCCTCCACTTT
TRBD1	TRBJ2-2	TRBV12-3/TRBV12-4	many	CASSFRQGSTGELFF	TGTGCCAGCAGTTTCCGACAGGGAAGCACCGGGGAGCTGTTTTTT
TRBD2	TRBJ2-1	TRBV11-3	many	CASSLSRTSGRLDEQFF	TGTGCCAGCAGCTTATCACGGACTAGCGGGAGGTTGGATGAGCAGTTCTTC
.	TRBJ2-6	TRBV6-5	many	CASSYSTGSGANVLTF	TGTGCCAGCAGTTACTCAACAGGGTCTGGGGCCAACGTCCTGACTTTC